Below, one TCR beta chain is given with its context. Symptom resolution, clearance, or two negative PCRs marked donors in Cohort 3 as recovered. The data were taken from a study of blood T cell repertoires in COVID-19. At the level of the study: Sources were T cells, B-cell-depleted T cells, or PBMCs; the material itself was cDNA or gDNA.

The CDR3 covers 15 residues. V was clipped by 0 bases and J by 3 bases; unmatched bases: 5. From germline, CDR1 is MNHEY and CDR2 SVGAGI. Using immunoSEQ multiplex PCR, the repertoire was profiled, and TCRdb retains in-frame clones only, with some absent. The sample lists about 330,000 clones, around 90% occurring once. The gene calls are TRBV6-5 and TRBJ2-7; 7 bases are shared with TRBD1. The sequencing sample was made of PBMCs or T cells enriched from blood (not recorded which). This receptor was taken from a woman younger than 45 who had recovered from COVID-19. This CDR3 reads CASSYSSSGGYEQYF. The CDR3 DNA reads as TGTGCCAGCAGTTACTCGTCATCAGGGGGCTACGAGCAGTACTTC.